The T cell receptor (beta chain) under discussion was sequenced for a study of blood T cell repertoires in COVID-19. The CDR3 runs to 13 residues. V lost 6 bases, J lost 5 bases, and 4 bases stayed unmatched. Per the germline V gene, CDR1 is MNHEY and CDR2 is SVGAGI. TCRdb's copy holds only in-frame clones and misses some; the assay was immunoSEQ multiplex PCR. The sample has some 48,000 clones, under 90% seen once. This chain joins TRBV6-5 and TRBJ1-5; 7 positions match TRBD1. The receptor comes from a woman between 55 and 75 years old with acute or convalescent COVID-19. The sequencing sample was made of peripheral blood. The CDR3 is CASRQGMDQPQHF. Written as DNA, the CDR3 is TGTGCCAGCAGACAGGGGATGGATCAGCCCCAGCATTTT.